A selection of T cell receptor beta chains follows, all from one sample in a study of vaccination and CD4 T cells after COVID-19. TCRdb ran MiXCR on the PCR reads and lists one entry per CDR3 protein. The repertoire has about 15,000 distinct CDR3 sequences, approximately 73% of them found once; the top ten carry roughly 5%. The antigens for these receptors are not known. The source material was CD4+ T cells from blood, cultured in vitro. The receptors originated from a human donor who had recovered from COVID-19. Each CDR3 is given with its conserved first and last residue. Each record gives: J gene, clone size, D gene, V gene, CDR3 protein, CDR3 DNA. D genes are given only for firm matches. A clone size is listed for some rows: how often the clone was seen (once, few, many), or a class if it is expanded.

TRBJ1-5	-	-	TRBV6-2/TRBV6-3	CASSYFAQGIGQPQHF	TGTGCCAGCAGTTACTTTGCGCAGGGGATAGGTCAGCCCCAGCATTTT
TRBJ1-2	-	TRBD1	TRBV19	CASIGLTGDGYTF	TGTGCCAGTATTGGTCTGACAGGGGATGGCTACACCTTC
TRBJ1-6	-	-	TRBV28	CASSLGRVRSPLHF	TGTGCCAGCAGTTTGGGCAGGGTTAGGTCACCCCTCCACTTT
TRBJ1-6	-	TRBD1	TRBV6-1	CASSASPGGTNSPLHF	TGTGCCAGCAGTGCCTCCCCAGGGGGAACAAATTCACCCCTCCACTTT
TRBJ1-2	-	-	TRBV5-4	CASSLGGTYGYTF	TGTGCCAGCAGCCTGGGGGGGACCTATGGCTACACCTTC
TRBJ1-6	-	-	TRBV7-2	CASSLSLHQSSYNSPLHF	TGTGCCAGCAGCTTATCCCTGCACCAGAGCTCCTATAATTCACCCCTCCACTTT
TRBJ2-7	-	-	TRBV24-1	CATSYESEQYF	TGTGCCACCAGTTATGAGAGCGAGCAGTACTTC
TRBJ2-1	-	-	TRBV10-1	CASSLTRYNEQFF	TGCGCCAGCAGCCTAACTAGGTACAATGAGCAGTTCTTC
TRBJ2-7	few	-	TRBV11-2	CASSYSYLYEQYF	TGTGCCAGCAGCTATAGCTATCTCTACGAGCAGTACTTC
TRBJ2-3	-	-	TRBV20-1	CSAGRSTDTQYF	TGCAGTGCTGGTAGAAGCACAGATACGCAGTATTTT
TRBJ1-1	-	-	TRBV6-1	CASINGATEAFF	TGTGCCAGCATAAATGGGGCGACTGAAGCTTTCTTT
TRBJ1-6	-	-	TRBV27	CASTLGDRASPLHF	TGTGCCAGCACCCTGGGAGACAGAGCTTCACCCCTCCACTTT
TRBJ2-5	few	-	TRBV20-1	CSAVRAINLETQYF	TGCAGTGCCGTTCGGGCCATCAATTTAGAGACCCAGTACTTC
TRBJ2-5	-	TRBD2	TRBV28	CASSSLGGRLPIQETQYF	TGTGCCAGCAGTTCGCTGGGCGGGAGGCTCCCGATCCAAGAGACCCAGTACTTC
TRBJ1-1	few	TRBD1	TRBV20-1	CSARKQGARVGTEAFF	TGCAGTGCTAGAAAACAGGGGGCGCGGGTGGGTACTGAAGCTTTCTTT
TRBJ1-1	few	TRBD1	TRBV6-2/TRBV6-3	CASTDRGPPEAFF	TGTGCCAGCACGGACAGGGGGCCTCCTGAAGCTTTCTTT
TRBJ1-5	-	-	TRBV20-1	CSALGLAQPQHF	TGCAGTGCCCTAGGACTTGCTCAGCCCCAGCATTTT
TRBJ1-5	-	-	TRBV6-1	CASSPDGNQPQHF	TGTGCCAGCAGTCCGGACGGAAATCAGCCCCAGCATTTT
TRBJ1-2	-	-	TRBV2	CASRGAGKAYGYTF	TGTGCCAGCAGGGGGGCGGGCAAAGCCTATGGCTACACCTTC
TRBJ2-5	-	-	TRBV7-2	CASSLGGGRETQYF	TGTGCCAGCAGCTTAGGTGGAGGGCGGGAGACCCAGTACTTC
TRBJ1-6	few	TRBD1	TRBV20-1	CSARARTGGSYNSPLHF	TGCAGTGCTAGAGCGAGGACAGGGGGATCCTATAATTCACCCCTCCACTTT
TRBJ1-3	few	-	TRBV15	CATSRVRADSGNTIYF	TGTGCCACCAGCAGAGTGCGGGCCGATTCTGGAAACACCATATATTTT
TRBJ2-2	-	TRBD2	TRBV20-1	CSAPTSGSQLTGELFF	TGCAGTGCGCCGACTAGCGGGAGTCAATTAACCGGGGAGCTGTTTTTT
TRBJ1-1	-	-	TRBV11-2	CASGILGTEAFF	TGTGCCAGCGGGATTTTGGGGACTGAAGCTTTCTTT
TRBJ1-2	-	-	TRBV2	CASTPGTANYGYTF	TGTGCCAGCACCCCTGGGACGGCCAACTATGGCTACACCTTC
TRBJ1-6	-	TRBD1	TRBV5-4	CASSLPTGEASPLHF	TGTGCCAGCAGCCTACCGACAGGGGAGGCCTCACCCCTCCACTTT
TRBJ1-2	-	TRBD1	TRBV10-3	CAISESVQGDGYTF	TGTGCCATCAGTGAGTCTGTACAGGGGGACGGCTACACCTTC
TRBJ1-2	-	-	TRBV20-1	CSARGGTGYTF	TGCAGTGCTAGAGGAGGGACTGGCTACACCTTC
TRBJ2-5	-	-	TRBV7-3	CASSLRGVRETQYF	TGTGCCAGCAGCTTAAGAGGGGTCCGGGAGACCCAGTACTTC
TRBJ2-4	-	TRBD1	TRBV19	CASSPLGQGDIQYF	TGTGCCAGTAGTCCCCTGGGACAGGGTGACATTCAGTACTTC
TRBJ1-1	-	-	TRBV5-1	CASSLVVGADTEAFF	TGCGCCAGCAGCTTGGTCGTGGGGGCGGACACTGAAGCTTTCTTT
TRBJ2-7	-	-	TRBV12-3/TRBV12-4	CASSLRPGEQYF	TGTGCCAGCAGTTTGAGACCCGGAGAGCAGTACTTC
TRBJ2-3	-	TRBD1	TRBV30	CAWSRRQGDSTDTQYF	TGTGCCTGGAGCAGGAGACAGGGAGATAGCACAGATACGCAGTATTTT
TRBJ1-5	medium-sized	-	TRBV6-2/TRBV6-3	CASSYRQNQPQHF	TGTGCCAGCAGTTACCGACAGAATCAGCCCCAGCATTTT
TRBJ2-2	-	-	TRBV10-3	CAISGGWGTGELFF	TGTGCCATCAGTGGGGGCTGGGGGACCGGGGAGCTGTTTTTT
TRBJ1-6	-	-	TRBV28	CASSLRTRNSPLHF	TGTGCCAGCAGTTTAAGGACGAGAAATTCACCCCTCCACTTT
TRBJ1-2	-	-	TRBV12-3/TRBV12-4	CASSPDRDTYTF	TGTGCCAGCAGTCCGGACAGAGATACCTACACCTTC
TRBJ2-2	-	-	TRBV7-2	CASSLSTWVLVMGNTGELFF	-
TRBJ2-1	-	-	TRBV28	CASGQGRAYNEQFF	TGTGCCAGCGGTCAGGGGCGAGCCTACAATGAGCAGTTCTTC
TRBJ2-3	-	-	TRBV7-2	CASSLVETTTDTQYF	TGTGCCAGCAGCTTAGTTGAGACCACCACAGATACGCAGTATTTT
TRBJ2-7	-	-	TRBV6-1	CASSTTREQYF	TGTGCCAGCAGTACCACCCGCGAGCAGTATTTC
TRBJ2-7	-	TRBD1	TRBV11-2	CASSSDRGSSYEQYF	TGTGCCAGCAGCTCGGACAGGGGGAGCTCCTACGAGCAGTACTTC